These T cell receptor beta chains were read from a single sample in a study of T-cell memory formation after mild COVID-19. MiXCR, run by TCRdb on the 5' RACE reads, gives a single entry per CDR3 protein. Among about 250,000 distinct CDR3 sequences listed, 15% were seen once. The sample was PBMCs or a T cell subset sorted from them (not recorded which). Source of these receptors: an adult woman who had mild COVID-19 (a few samples of this study predate the infection). Cell type and time point are not known. The conserved cysteine and the conserved F or W are not part of the CDR3 here. D genes are given only for firm matches.

v_gene: TRBV15; j_gene: TRBJ1-2; d_gene: -; CDR3aa: ATSRGPLVMGDGYT
v_gene: TRBV7-8; j_gene: TRBJ2-7; d_gene: -; CDR3aa: ASSPGMYEQY
v_gene: TRBV5-5; j_gene: TRBJ1-1; d_gene: -; CDR3aa: ASSVVLGETEAF
v_gene: TRBV12-3/TRBV12-4; j_gene: TRBJ1-4; d_gene: -; CDR3aa: ASSLSVGRREKLF
v_gene: TRBV20-1; j_gene: TRBJ2-3; d_gene: TRBD2; CDR3aa: RTVGAGPPPRTDTQY
v_gene: TRBV5-6; j_gene: TRBJ1-4; d_gene: TRBD1; CDR3aa: ASSTTGGLHEKLF
v_gene: TRBV10-3; j_gene: TRBJ2-1; d_gene: TRBD2; CDR3aa: AISPLAGAYNEQF
v_gene: TRBV5-1; j_gene: TRBJ1-4; d_gene: -; CDR3aa: ASSQDAATNEKLF
v_gene: TRBV10-3; j_gene: TRBJ2-7; d_gene: -; CDR3aa: AISSDLGSYEQY
v_gene: TRBV7-9; j_gene: TRBJ1-1; d_gene: -; CDR3aa: ASSLDSSEAF
v_gene: TRBV14; j_gene: TRBJ2-3; d_gene: -; CDR3aa: ASSQNEADTQY
v_gene: TRBV7-9; j_gene: TRBJ2-1; d_gene: TRBD2; CDR3aa: ASRATSDSSYNEQF
v_gene: TRBV6-5; j_gene: TRBJ2-7; d_gene: TRBD1; CDR3aa: ASRYSRDRGYEQY
v_gene: TRBV7-2; j_gene: TRBJ2-7; d_gene: -; CDR3aa: ASSLGTGVVAEQY
v_gene: TRBV15; j_gene: TRBJ2-7; d_gene: TRBD1; CDR3aa: ATSSLRDRVAEQY
v_gene: TRBV15; j_gene: TRBJ2-7; d_gene: TRBD1; CDR3aa: ATSRDVPGGHEQY
v_gene: TRBV24-1; j_gene: TRBJ1-1; d_gene: -; CDR3aa: ATSDTGRYTEAF
v_gene: TRBV19; j_gene: TRBJ1-5; d_gene: TRBD1; CDR3aa: ASKGQGNQPQH
v_gene: TRBV18; j_gene: TRBJ2-7; d_gene: -; CDR3aa: ASSPPRASYEQY
v_gene: TRBV25-1; j_gene: TRBJ1-4; d_gene: -; CDR3aa: ASSEAEGFLAYEKLF
v_gene: TRBV4-1; j_gene: TRBJ2-5; d_gene: -; CDR3aa: ASSPLGQKETQY
v_gene: TRBV12-3/TRBV12-4; j_gene: TRBJ2-6; d_gene: -; CDR3aa: ASSLVSGSSGANVLT
v_gene: TRBV7-8; j_gene: TRBJ2-6; d_gene: -; CDR3aa: ASSLGVPSSGANVLT
v_gene: TRBV2; j_gene: TRBJ2-5; d_gene: -; CDR3aa: ASSLDRLETQY
v_gene: TRBV29-1; j_gene: TRBJ1-5; d_gene: -; CDR3aa: SVGQGSNQPQH
v_gene: TRBV7-2; j_gene: TRBJ1-3; d_gene: -; CDR3aa: ASSFDRRTLSGNTIY
v_gene: TRBV3-1; j_gene: TRBJ1-2; d_gene: -; CDR3aa: ASSQVAGGSWT
v_gene: TRBV29-1; j_gene: TRBJ1-2; d_gene: -; CDR3aa: SVELGVYGYT
v_gene: TRBV29-1; j_gene: TRBJ2-1; d_gene: -; CDR3aa: SVDLGAKFNEQF
v_gene: TRBV18; j_gene: TRBJ2-1; d_gene: -; CDR3aa: ASSPRAGGDEQF
v_gene: TRBV12-3/TRBV12-4; j_gene: TRBJ2-3; d_gene: TRBD1; CDR3aa: ASSSTIGTGGSPDPHTQY
v_gene: TRBV20-1; j_gene: TRBJ2-7; d_gene: TRBD1; CDR3aa: SEAPRTGGAEQY
v_gene: TRBV20-1; j_gene: TRBJ2-1; d_gene: TRBD2; CDR3aa: SARVSGGVGEQF
v_gene: TRBV20-1; j_gene: TRBJ2-1; d_gene: TRBD2; CDR3aa: SANLREGNYNEQF
v_gene: TRBV20-1; j_gene: TRBJ1-2; d_gene: -; CDR3aa: SASRGARGYT
v_gene: TRBV6-1; j_gene: TRBJ2-2; d_gene: -; CDR3aa: ASTSLGGGPGELF
v_gene: TRBV11-3; j_gene: TRBJ1-1; d_gene: -; CDR3aa: ASHRAPNTEAF
v_gene: TRBV5-1; j_gene: TRBJ2-7; d_gene: -; CDR3aa: ASSGGTESYEQY
v_gene: TRBV5-1; j_gene: TRBJ1-1; d_gene: -; CDR3aa: ASSPGTADTEAF
v_gene: TRBV12-3/TRBV12-4; j_gene: TRBJ2-5; d_gene: -; CDR3aa: ASSSGWAVGLGETQY
v_gene: TRBV20-1; j_gene: TRBJ1-5; d_gene: -; CDR3aa: SAKRVQVDQPQH
v_gene: TRBV11-2; j_gene: TRBJ2-5; d_gene: -; CDR3aa: ASSPCAGQETQY
v_gene: TRBV6-1; j_gene: TRBJ1-1; d_gene: TRBD1; CDR3aa: ASRTDRGLSTEAF
v_gene: TRBV5-6; j_gene: TRBJ1-5; d_gene: -; CDR3aa: ASSAGRSNQPQH
v_gene: TRBV19; j_gene: TRBJ2-7; d_gene: -; CDR3aa: ASSIRLAWDYEQY
v_gene: TRBV3-1; j_gene: TRBJ2-3; d_gene: TRBD1; CDR3aa: ASSQERGTGTQY
v_gene: TRBV12-3/TRBV12-4; j_gene: TRBJ2-7; d_gene: -; CDR3aa: ASSLGAGEQY
v_gene: TRBV6-5; j_gene: TRBJ2-7; d_gene: TRBD1; CDR3aa: ASSFHRGFDEQY
v_gene: TRBV2; j_gene: TRBJ1-4; d_gene: -; CDR3aa: ASRFGGSTNEKLF
v_gene: TRBV7-2; j_gene: TRBJ2-7; d_gene: TRBD1; CDR3aa: ASSAPTGVSYEQY
v_gene: TRBV4-3; j_gene: TRBJ2-5; d_gene: TRBD2; CDR3aa: ASSQALAGQETQY
v_gene: TRBV24-1; j_gene: TRBJ2-1; d_gene: TRBD2; CDR3aa: ASRTSGTPEAF
v_gene: TRBV12-3/TRBV12-4; j_gene: TRBJ2-1; d_gene: TRBD1; CDR3aa: ASTPVTGGNEQF
v_gene: TRBV11-2; j_gene: TRBJ2-6; d_gene: TRBD1; CDR3aa: ASSALRTGESGANVLT
v_gene: TRBV4-2; j_gene: TRBJ2-7; d_gene: -; CDR3aa: ASSQGYGGNVYEQY